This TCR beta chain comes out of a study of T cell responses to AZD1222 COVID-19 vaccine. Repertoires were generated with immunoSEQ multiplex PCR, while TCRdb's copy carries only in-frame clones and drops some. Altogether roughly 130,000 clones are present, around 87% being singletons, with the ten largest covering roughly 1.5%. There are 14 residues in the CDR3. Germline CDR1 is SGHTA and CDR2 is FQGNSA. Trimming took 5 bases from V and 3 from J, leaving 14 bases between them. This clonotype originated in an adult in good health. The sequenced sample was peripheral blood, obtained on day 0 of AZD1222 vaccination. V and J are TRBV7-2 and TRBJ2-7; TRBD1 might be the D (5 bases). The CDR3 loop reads CASSPAAGYYEQYF. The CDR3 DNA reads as TGTGCCAGCAGCCCGGCAGCAGGGTACTACGAGCAGTACTTC. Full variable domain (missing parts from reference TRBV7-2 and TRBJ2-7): GAGVSQSPSNKVTEKGKDVELRCDPISGHTALYWYRQSLGQGLEFLIYFQGNSAPDKSGLPSDRFSAERTGGSVSTLTIQRTQQEDSAVYLCASSPAAGYYEQYFGPGTRLTVT.